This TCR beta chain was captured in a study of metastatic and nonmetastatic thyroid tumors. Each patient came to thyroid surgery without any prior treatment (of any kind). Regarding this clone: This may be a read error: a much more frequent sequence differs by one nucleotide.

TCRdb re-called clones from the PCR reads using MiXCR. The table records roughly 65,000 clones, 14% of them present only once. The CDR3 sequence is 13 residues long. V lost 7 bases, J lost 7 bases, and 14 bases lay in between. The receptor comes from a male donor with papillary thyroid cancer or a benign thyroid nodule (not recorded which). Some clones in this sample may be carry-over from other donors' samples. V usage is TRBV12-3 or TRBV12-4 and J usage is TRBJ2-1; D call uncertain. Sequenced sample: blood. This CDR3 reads CASTPLGVNEQFF. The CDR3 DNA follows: TGTGCCAGCACCCCACTGGGTGTTAATGAGCAGTTCTTC.